These 24 T cell receptor beta chains came from one sample sequenced in a study of cytomegalovirus exposure and HLA in healthy donors. The PCR ran on 60 Vbeta and 13 Jbeta primers. The method was immunoSEQ multiplex PCR; TCRdb's version includes in-frame clones alone and lacks a portion of them. The sample includes about 180,000 clones, about three quarters seen only once; the top ten take about 1.5%. Sequencing was performed on PBMCs. The receptors here all came from a man between 18 and 29 years old in good health and CMV-seronegative.

The chain combines TRBV11-2 with TRBJ1-4, with D tentatively TRBD1 (6 bases). CDR1 is SGHAT, CDR2 FQNNGV, per germline. This CDR3 spans 18 amino acids. Trimming stripped 0 bases from V and 0 bases from J, with 14 bases between. The CDR3 sequence: CASSLEGQLRATNEKLFF. The CDR3 DNA reads as TGTGCCAGCAGCTTAGAAGGACAGCTCCGGGCAACTAATGAAAAACTGTTTTTT.

There are a few counts of this clone. The V gene is TRBV2, the J gene TRBJ2-2, with 12 nucleotides matching TRBD2. CDR3 length: 16 residues. V shed 6 bases and J 1 base; nucleotides not matched to a gene: 3. Germline V gene lookup returns CDR1 SNHLY and CDR2 FYNNEI. CDR3 sequence (DNA): TGTGCCAGCAGGGGGGGACTAGCGGGGAACACCGGGGAGCTGTTTTTT. This gives the protein CASRGGLAGNTGELFF. The variable domain in full, with the rest retrieved from reference TRBV2 and TRBJ2-2, is EPEVTQTPSHQVTQMGQEVILRCVPISNHLYFYWYRQILGQKVEFLVSFYNNEISEKSEIFDDQFSVERPDGSNFTLKIRSTKLEDSAMYFCASRGGLAGNTGELFFGEGSRLTVL.

The chain links TRBV5-1 to TRBJ2-7, with D unclear. Deletions cut 4 bases from V and 6 bases from J, with 23 bases between. This CDR3 spans 16 amino acids. The germline gives CDR1 SGHRS, CDR2 YFSETQ. The CDR3 region is CASSQIGTVDFGEQYF. CDR3 DNA: TGCGCCAGCAGCCAAATCGGAACGGTTGACTTTGGCGAGCAGTACTTC.

The chain uses TRBV9 and TRBJ1-1; TRBD1 might be the D (5 bases). The CDR3 has 13 residues. The germline V gene has CDR1 SGDLS and CDR2 YYNGEE. Between the trimmed V and J ends, which lost 3 bases and 2 bases, there was a span of 8 bases. The CDR3 bases are TGTGCCAGCAGCGCGGGACTAAACACTGAAGCTTTCTTT. Its protein is CASSAGLNTEAFF.

This clone has just a few counts. The sample has other DNA sequences that encode this CDR3 too. The CDR3 region has the DNA TGTGCCAGCAGCCCGCGGGGGCGCGTTATAAGCACAGATACGCAGTATTTT. It specifies CASSPRGRVISTDTQYF. This chain joins TRBV11-2 and TRBJ2-3; weak D call: TRBD2 (7 bases). CDR1 and CDR2 (germline): SGHAT, FQNNGV. The CDR3 is made up of 17 amino acids. With 5 bases removed from V and 0 bases from J, the gap between germline ends came to 18 bases. Full variable domain (outside the CDR3, taken from reference TRBV11-2 and TRBJ2-3): EAGVAQSPRYKIIEKRQSVAFWCNPISGHATLYWYQQILGQGPKLLIQFQNNGVVDDSQLPKDRFSAERLKGVDSTLKIQPAKLEDSAVYLCASSPRGRVISTDTQYFGPGTRLTVL.

This sequence joins TRBV5-1 and TRBJ1-5; TRBD1 matches at 8 bases. CDR1 is SGHRS and CDR2 is YFSETQ in the germline V gene. With 0 bases clipped from V and 5 bases from J, the junction kept 10 bases outside the gene matches. The CDR3 is made up of 17 amino acids. This chain's CDR3 is CASSLGPIGQGHQPQHF. The CDR3 DNA follows: TGCGCCAGCAGCTTGGGCCCGATTGGACAGGGTCATCAGCCCCAGCATTTT.

The chain combines TRBV7-2 with TRBJ2-1; 9 bases match TRBD2. The CDR3 extends over 16 amino acids. Per germline, CDR1 SGHTA and CDR2 FQGNSA. V lost 5 bases to trimming and J lost 5 bases; unmatched junction nucleotides: 10. CDR3 DNA: TGTGCCAGCAGCCGCTTAGCGGGAGTGGGAAACAATGAGCAGTTCTTC. Amino acids: CASSRLAGVGNNEQFF.

The chain is built from TRBV4-2 and TRBJ2-1; 8 nucleotides match TRBD1. Germline CDR1 LGHNA, CDR2 YNFKEQ. The length of the CDR3 is 14 residues. The ends lost 1 base at V and 8 bases at J; junction bases unmatched: 4. This chain's CDR3 is CASSQAQGVDEQFF. CDR3 sequence (DNA): TGTGCCAGCAGCCAAGCACAGGGGGTCGATGAGCAGTTCTTC.

Concerning this clone itself: This sample includes further DNA sequences coding for the same CDR3. The chain has TRBV30 and TRBJ2-3, with D perhaps TRBD1 (5 bases). CDR3 length equals 14 residues. Deletions cut 3 bases from V and 0 bases from J, with 10 bases between. Germline loops: CDR1 GTSNPN, CDR2 SVGIG (reference sequence). The CDR3 nucleotides are TGTGCCTGGAGAGACAGAGCTAGCACAGATACGCAGTATTTT. It translates to CAWRDRASTDTQYF.

This clone was detected a few times. The J gene is TRBJ1-5, the V gene TRBV6-1, with 7 bases identical to TRBD1. CDR1 MNHNS and CDR2 SASEGT come from the germline V gene. The CDR3 is 16 residues long. V lost 4 bases to trimming and J lost 0 bases; unmatched junction nucleotides: 6. CDR3 bases: TGTGCCAGCAGTGTAGGGACAGTGGCTAGCAATCAGCCCCAGCATTTT. It translates to CASSVGTVASNQPQHF.

The rearrangement links TRBV30 to TRBJ1-1; TRBD1 matches at 8 bases. There are 13 residues in the CDR3. CDR1 is GTSNPN, CDR2 SVGIG, per germline (reference sequence). With 4 bases clipped from V and 4 bases from J, the junction kept 5 bases outside the gene matches. The CDR3 region is CAWIITGGTEAFF. In DNA, the CDR3 is TGTGCCTGGATCATCACAGGGGGCACTGAAGCTTTCTTT.

The chain uses TRBV7-2 and TRBJ2-3, with 12 bases aligning to TRBD2. With 5 bases clipped from V and 8 bases from J, the junction kept 8 bases outside the gene matches. Germline assignment: CDR1 SGHTA and CDR2 FQGNSA. This CDR3 has 15 amino acids. The CDR3 loop reads CASSPGLAGLSTQYF. Here the CDR3 DNA reads TGTGCCAGCAGCCCTGGACTAGCGGGATTGTCTACGCAGTATTTT.

The V and J genes are TRBV11-2 and TRBJ2-1; 12 bases are a match to TRBD2. After removal of 5 bases from V and 4 bases from J, the junction contained 12 bases not matched to a gene. This CDR3 has 18 residues. Germline values: CDR1 SGHAT, CDR2 FQNNGV. CDR3 sequence reads: CASSNPRLAGEPYNEQFF. CDR3 bases: TGTGCCAGCAGCAACCCAAGACTAGCGGGGGAACCTTACAATGAGCAGTTCTTC.

This chain joins TRBV2 and TRBJ1-4, with D unclear. Between the trimmed V and J ends, which lost 6 bases and 8 bases, there was a span of 16 bases. The CDR3 spans 14 residues. Germline loops: CDR1 SNHLY, CDR2 FYNNEI. Here the CDR3 DNA reads TGTGCCAGCAGAAACCCCGGGAGCAGCGAAAAACTGTTTTTT. Translated: CASRNPGSSEKLFF.

The CDR3 loop reads CASSFTGPQETQYF. The CDR3 DNA is TGCGCCAGCAGCTTCACAGGTCCTCAAGAGACCCAGTACTTC. The genes are TRBV5-1 and TRBJ2-7; a weak D match, TRBD1 (5 bases). The J call may be faulty, since TRBJ2-5 better matches the DNA end. Germline CDR1 reads SGHRS; CDR2 reads YFSETQ. The CDR3 totals 14 residues.

This clone was counted a few times. The gene calls are TRBV27 and TRBJ1-2; 8 bases align to TRBD1. This CDR3 spans 14 amino acids. CDR1 and CDR2 (germline): MNHEY, SMNVEV (reference sequence). Losses at the gene ends were 7 bases for V and 0 bases for J; bases not matched to a gene: 4. The CDR3 reads CASKPGQANYGYTF. The CDR3 nucleotides read TGTGCCAGCAAACCGGGACAGGCTAACTATGGCTACACCTTC.

The chain is built from TRBV27 and TRBJ2-1; 7 bases are a match to TRBD1. This CDR3 is built from 14 residues. Germline assignment: CDR1 MNHEY and CDR2 SMNVEV (reference sequence). The V and J ends lost 4 bases and 7 bases, in that order; junction bases with no gene match: 7. For the CDR3, the DNA is TGTGCCAGCAGTTACGGACAGGTTTCTAATGAGCAGTTCTTC. Its translation is CASSYGQVSNEQFF.

This chain uses TRBV29-1 with TRBJ2-7; possible D gene TRBD2, 5 bases. CDR3 size: 13 residues. The ends were cut back, 4 bases at V and 0 bases at J, with 10 bases in the middle. Germline CDR1 is SQVTM and CDR2 is ANQGSEA. CDR3 DNA: TGCAGCGTTGTACTAGTTAACTCCTACGAGCAGTACTTC. Protein product: CSVVLVNSYEQYF.

This clone was observed a handful of times. This CDR3 reads CASSRTGGGNQPQHF. DNA for the CDR3: TGCGCCAGCAGCCGGACAGGGGGAGGCAATCAGCCCCAGCATTTT. The chain joins TRBV4-3 to TRBJ1-5; 10 positions agree with TRBD1. Per the germline V gene, CDR1 is LGHNA and CDR2 is YSLEER. V lost 4 bases to trimming and J lost 2 bases; unmatched junction nucleotides: 2. The CDR3 runs 15 residues.

The J gene is TRBJ2-1, the V gene TRBV27; no clear D. The V gene lost 2 bases and the J gene lost 12 bases, with 23 bases spanning the gap. CDR1 is MNHEY, CDR2 SMNVEV, per germline (reference sequence). The CDR3 is made up of 16 amino acids. The chain's CDR3 is CASSLTPNDPAGRQFF. The CDR3 region has the DNA TGTGCCAGCAGTTTAACCCCAAACGACCCCGCAGGAAGGCAGTTCTTC.

V and J are TRBV7-9 and TRBJ2-3; 9 positions agree with TRBD1. CDR1 and CDR2 from the germline V gene are SEHNR and FQNEAQ (reference sequence). The V gene end was trimmed by 8 bases and the J gene end by 3 bases; junction bases not matched to a gene: 6. The CDR3 runs 14 residues. In DNA form, the CDR3 reads TGTGCCAGCCGACCGACAGGGGGGACAGATACGCAGTATTTT. This gives the protein CASRPTGGTDTQYF.

Here the CDR3 reads CASSLASDYGYTF. The CDR3 region has the DNA TGTGCCAGCAGCTTGGCGTCAGACTATGGCTACACCTTC. The chain employs TRBV5-6 and TRBJ1-2; D is ambiguous. The CDR3 totals 13 residues. Germline loops: CDR1 SGHDT, CDR2 YYEEEE. The V and J ends lost 0 bases and 3 bases respectively, with 6 bases between them.

This sequence joins TRBV4-3 and TRBJ1-2; 8 nucleotides line up with TRBD1. The germline CDR1 and CDR2 sequences are LGHNA and YSLEER. The CDR3 loop spans 15 amino acids. V was clipped by 1 base and J by 8 bases; unmatched bases: 9. The CDR3 is CASSQVGQGYGGYTF. DNA of the CDR3: TGCGCCAGCAGCCAAGTCGGACAGGGTTATGGCGGCTACACCTTC.

In this sample, this clone turned up a few times. The chain has TRBV9 and TRBJ2-1; D possibly corresponds to TRBD1 (5 bases). The CDR3 consists of 16 residues. V was trimmed by 1 base and J by 0 bases, leaving 11 bases between them. Germline V gene lookup returns CDR1 SGDLS and CDR2 YYNGEE. CDR3 coding DNA: TGTGCCAGCAGCGTAAGTTCCGACAGCTCCTACAATGAGCAGTTCTTC. Its protein is CASSVSSDSSYNEQFF.